This T cell receptor (beta chain) is drawn from a study of T cells in Graves' hyperthyroidism and ophthalmopathy. Over 18 months, lack of ophthalmopathy progression marked Graves' hyperthyroidism as stable. Out of roughly 9.1 ml of fresh peripheral blood came the PBMCs. Amplification targeted TCR beta CDR3 regions from RNA transcripts. First-round RT-PCR with HTBI primers amplified the TCR CDR3 region. One entry per CDR3 protein results from TCRdb running MiXCR on the multiplex PCR reads. The sample holds more than 450,000 distinct CDR3 sequences, 12% to 15% seen once. Germline V lookup: CDR1 WNHNN, CDR2 SYGVQD (reference sequence). J gave up 2 bases and V 3 bases, and 4 bases lay outside the gene matches. CDR3 length: 16 amino acids.

The sequence derives from a woman between 40 and 50 years old with Graves' hyperthyroidism. Sequenced material: blood. The rearrangement links TRBV10-1 to TRBJ2-7; TRBD2 matches 13 bases. CDR3 protein: CASSDSTSGRAYEQYF. CDR3 DNA: TGCGCCAGCAGTGATTCAACTAGCGGGAGGGCCTACGAGCAGTACTTC.